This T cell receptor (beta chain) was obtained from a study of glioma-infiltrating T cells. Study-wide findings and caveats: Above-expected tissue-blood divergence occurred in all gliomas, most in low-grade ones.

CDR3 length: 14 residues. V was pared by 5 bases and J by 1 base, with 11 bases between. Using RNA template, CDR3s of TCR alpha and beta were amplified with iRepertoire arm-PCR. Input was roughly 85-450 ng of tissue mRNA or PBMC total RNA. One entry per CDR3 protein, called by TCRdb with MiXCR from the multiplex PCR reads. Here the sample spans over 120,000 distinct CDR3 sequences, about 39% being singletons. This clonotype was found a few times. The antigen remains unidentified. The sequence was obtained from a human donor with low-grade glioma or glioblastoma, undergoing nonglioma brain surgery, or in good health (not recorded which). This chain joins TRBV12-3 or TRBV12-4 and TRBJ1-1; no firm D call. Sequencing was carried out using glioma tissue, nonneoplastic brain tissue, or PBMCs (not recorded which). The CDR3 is CASSTTSANTEAFF. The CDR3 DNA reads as TGTGCCAGCAGTACGACCTCAGCGAACACTGAAGCTTTCTTT.